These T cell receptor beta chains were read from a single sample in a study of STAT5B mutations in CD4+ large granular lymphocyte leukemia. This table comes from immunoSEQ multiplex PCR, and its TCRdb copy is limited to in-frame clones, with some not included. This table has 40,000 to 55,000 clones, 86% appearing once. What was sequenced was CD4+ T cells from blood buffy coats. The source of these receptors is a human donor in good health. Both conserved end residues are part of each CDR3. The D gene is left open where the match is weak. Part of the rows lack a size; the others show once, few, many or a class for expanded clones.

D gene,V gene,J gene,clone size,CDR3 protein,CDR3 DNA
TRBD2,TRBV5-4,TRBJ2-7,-,CASSLGGTSVTYEQYF,TGTGCCAGCAGCTTGGGCGGGACTAGTGTTACTTACGAGCAGTACTTC
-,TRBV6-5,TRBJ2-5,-,CASSYWRKKQETQYF,TGTGCCAGCAGTTATTGGCGGAAAAAACAAGAGACCCAGTACTTC
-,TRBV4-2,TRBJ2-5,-,CASSQGDRNGETQYF,TGTGCCAGCAGCCAGGGTGACAGGAACGGGGAGACCCAGTACTTC
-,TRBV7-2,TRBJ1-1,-,CASSLGYGSAFF,TGTGCCAGCAGCTTAGGCTATGGATCAGCTTTCTTT
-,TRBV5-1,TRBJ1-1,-,CASSPRFPGSNTEAFF,TGCGCCAGCAGCCCCAGATTTCCAGGTTCGAACACTGAAGCTTTCTTT
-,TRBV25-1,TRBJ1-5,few,CASSEVGSQPQHF,TGTGCCAGCAGTGAGGTAGGATCTCAGCCCCAGCATTTT
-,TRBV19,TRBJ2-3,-,CASSVDSSTDTQYF,TGTGCCAGTAGTGTGGATTCTAGCACAGATACGCAGTATTTT
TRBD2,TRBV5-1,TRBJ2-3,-,CASSLGLLAGGGTDTQYF,TGCGCCAGCAGCTTGGGCCTACTAGCGGGAGGGGGCACAGATACGCAGTATTTT
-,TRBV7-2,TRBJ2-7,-,CASSPGWDGKKQYF,TGTGCCAGCAGCCCGGGGTGGGACGGGAAGAAGCAGTACTTC
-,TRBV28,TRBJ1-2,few,CASSFQNYGYTF,TGTGCCAGCAGTTTCCAAAACTATGGCTACACCTTC
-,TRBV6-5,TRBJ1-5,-,CATQRVGQPQHF,TGTGCCACCCAAAGGGTAGGTCAGCCCCAGCATTTT
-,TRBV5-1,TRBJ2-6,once,CASSLADPGANVLTF,TGCGCCAGCAGCTTGGCGGACCCTGGGGCCAACGTCCTGACTTTC
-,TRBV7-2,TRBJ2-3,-,CASSLATSTDTQYF,TGTGCCAGCAGCTTAGCGACTAGCACAGATACGCAGTATTTT
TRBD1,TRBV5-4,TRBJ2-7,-,CASSPIQGASGGSEQYF,TGTGCCAGCAGCCCTATACAGGGGGCCTCAGGGGGTAGCGAGCAGTACTTC
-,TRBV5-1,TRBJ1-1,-,CASTTGHPSTEAFF,TGCGCCAGCACTACCGGACACCCGAGCACTGAAGCTTTCTTT
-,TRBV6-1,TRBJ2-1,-,CASSEGRVISNEQFF,TGTGCCAGCAGTGAGGGCAGGGTGATTTCCAATGAGCAGTTCTTC
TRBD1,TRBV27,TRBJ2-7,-,CASSRRYRDRGPEQYF,TGTGCCAGCAGCCGCCGGTACCGGGACAGGGGTCCCGAGCAGTACTTC
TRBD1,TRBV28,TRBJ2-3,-,CASSLGGQGTDTQYF,TGTGCCAGCAGCCTTGGGGGACAGGGAACAGATACGCAGTATTTT
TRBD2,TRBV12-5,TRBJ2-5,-,CASGLGTSGGETQYF,TGTGCTAGTGGTTTGGGGACTAGCGGAGGAGAGACCCAGTACTTC
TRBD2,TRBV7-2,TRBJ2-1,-,CASSLGRATYNEQFF,TGTGCCAGCAGCCTGGGGAGGGCCACCTACAATGAGCAGTTCTTC
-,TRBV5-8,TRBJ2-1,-,CASSFGYGRWDNEQFF,TGTGCCAGCAGCTTTGGGTATGGGAGGTGGGACAATGAGCAGTTCTTC
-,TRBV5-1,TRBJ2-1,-,CASSLVSASNEQFF,TGCGCCAGCAGCTTGGTATCGGCTAGCAATGAGCAGTTCTTC
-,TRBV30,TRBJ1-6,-,CAWRAPRENSPLHF,TGTGCCTGGAGGGCCCCGAGGGAGAATTCACCCCTCCACTTT
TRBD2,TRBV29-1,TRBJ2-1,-,CSVGRGNEQFF,TGCAGCGTCGGGAGGGGGAATGAGCAGTTCTTC
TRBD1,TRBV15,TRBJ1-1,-,CATSTRGEYTEAFF,TGTGCCACCAGCACCAGGGGGGAGTACACTGAAGCTTTCTTT
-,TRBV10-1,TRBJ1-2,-,CASGSQLGSNYGYTF,TGCGCCAGCGGTTCCCAGTTGGGTTCTAACTATGGCTACACCTTC
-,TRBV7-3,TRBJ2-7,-,CASSRNPDYEQYF,TGTGCCAGCAGCAGAAACCCAGACTACGAGCAGTACTTC
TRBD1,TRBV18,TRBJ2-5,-,CASSPGQGGETQYF,TGTGCCAGCTCACCAGGACAGGGCGGAGAGACCCAGTACTTC
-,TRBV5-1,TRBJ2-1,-,CASSLGGSSSYNEQFF,TGCGCCAGCAGCTTGGGGGGGAGTAGCTCCTACAATGAGCAGTTCTTC
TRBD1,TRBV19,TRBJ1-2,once,CASSIRQGGNYGYTF,TGTGCCAGTAGTATTCGACAGGGGGGAAACTATGGCTACACCTTC
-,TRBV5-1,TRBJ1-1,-,CASSLNSNTEAFF,TGCGCCAGCAGCTTGAACTCGAACACTGAAGCTTTCTTT
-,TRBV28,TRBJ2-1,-,CASSSSGHEQFF,TGTGCCAGCAGTTCTAGTGGCCATGAGCAGTTCTTC
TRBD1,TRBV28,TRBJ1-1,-,CASSPSGQGKTEAFF,TGTGCCAGCAGTCCCTCGGGACAGGGGAAAACTGAAGCTTTCTTT
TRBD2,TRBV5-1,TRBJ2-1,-,CASSLISGSSYNEQFF,TGCGCCAGCAGCTTGATAAGCGGGAGCTCCTACAATGAGCAGTTCTTC
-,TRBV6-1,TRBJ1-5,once,CASSEGQSNQPQHF,TGTGCCAGCAGTGAAGGACAGTCTAATCAGCCCCAGCATTTT
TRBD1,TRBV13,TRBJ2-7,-,CASSQGTGVNYEQYF,TGTGCCAGCAGCCAAGGGACAGGGGTAAACTACGAGCAGTACTTC
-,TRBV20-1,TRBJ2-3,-,CSAKVADTQYF,TGCAGTGCTAAAGTAGCGGATACGCAGTATTTT
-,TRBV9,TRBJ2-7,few,CASSVALSEQYF,TGTGCCAGCAGCGTAGCCCTCTCCGAGCAGTACTTC
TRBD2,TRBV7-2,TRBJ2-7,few,CASSATSGSSPYEQYF,TGTGCCAGCAGTGCAACTAGCGGGAGTTCACCCTACGAGCAGTACTTC
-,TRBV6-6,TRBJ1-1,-,CASSYSQLATEAFF,TGTGCCAGCAGTTACTCGCAGCTGGCCACTGAAGCTTTCTTT
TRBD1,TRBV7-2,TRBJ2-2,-,CASSLQGATGELFF,TGTGCCAGCAGCTTACAGGGGGCAACCGGGGAGCTGTTTTTT
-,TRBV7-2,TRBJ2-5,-,CASSPNPLGRETQYF,TGTGCCAGCAGCCCCAACCCATTAGGACGGGAGACCCAGTACTTC
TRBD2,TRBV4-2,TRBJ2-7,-,CASSPERDGLSYEQYF,TGTGCCAGCAGCCCCGAGCGGGACGGTCTTTCCTACGAGCAGTACTTC
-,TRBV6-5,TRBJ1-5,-,CASSYAGGPQHF,TGTGCCAGCAGTTACGCGGGAGGGCCCCAGCATTTT
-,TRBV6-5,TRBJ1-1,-,CASSYSLRPNTEAFF,TGTGCCAGCAGTTACTCCTTACGGCCGAACACTGAAGCTTTCTTT
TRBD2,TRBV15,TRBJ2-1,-,CATMASGSYEQFF,TGTGCCACCATGGCTAGCGGGAGCTATGAGCAGTTCTTC
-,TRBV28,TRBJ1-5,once,CASSLGRVQPQHF,TGTGCCAGCAGTTTAGGGAGGGTTCAGCCCCAGCATTTT
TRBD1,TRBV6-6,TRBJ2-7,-,CASRGTGTYEQYF,TGTGCCAGCAGAGGGACAGGAACTTACGAGCAGTACTTC
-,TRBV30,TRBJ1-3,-,CAWSVRGRTIYF,TGTGCCTGGAGTGTACGGGGCCGTACCATATATTTT
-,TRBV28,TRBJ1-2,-,CASSDNYGYTF,TGTGCCAGCAGCGACAACTATGGCTACACCTTC
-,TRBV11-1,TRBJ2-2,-,CATSLRGQAGELFF,TGTGCCACCTCACTAAGGGGCCAGGCCGGGGAGCTGTTTTTT
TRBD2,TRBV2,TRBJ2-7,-,CASSRGLAGLSYEQYF,TGTGCCAGCAGTCGGGGACTAGCGGGGCTCTCCTACGAGCAGTACTTC
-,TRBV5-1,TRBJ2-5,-,CASSLAGQQETQYF,TGCGCCAGCAGCTTGGCGGGGCAACAAGAGACCCAGTACTTC
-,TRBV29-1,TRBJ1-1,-,CSVVREANTEAFF,TGCAGCGTGGTCAGGGAAGCAAACACTGAAGCTTTCTTT
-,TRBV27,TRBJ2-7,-,CASSLKGSYEQYF,TGTGCCAGCAGTTTAAAGGGGTCCTACGAGCAGTACTTC
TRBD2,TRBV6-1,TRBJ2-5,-,CASRRGGGETQYF,TGTGCCAGCAGGCGGGGGGGAGGAGAGACCCAGTACTTC
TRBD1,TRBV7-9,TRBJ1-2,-,CASSLVEGQGDYGYTF,TGTGCCAGCAGCTTAGTGGAGGGACAGGGGGACTATGGCTACACCTTC